The 21 T cell receptor beta chains below were found in one sample sequenced in a study of blood T cell repertoires in COVID-19. Only in-frame clones appear in the TCRdb table, and some are missing; sequencing was by immunoSEQ multiplex PCR. The table lists roughly 110,000 clones, more than 70% of them singletons. Sequences were obtained from peripheral blood. Every receptor here comes from a man aged 50 or older with active or convalescent COVID-19.

Notes on this clone: The identical CDR3 is also encoded by other nucleotide sequences in the sample. The chain combines TRBV7-2 with TRBJ2-7, with 8 positions matching TRBD1. The germline V gene encodes CDR1 SGHTA and CDR2 FQGNSA. J gave up 6 bases and V 4 bases, and 5 bases lay outside the gene matches. The CDR3 sequence is 13 residues long. The CDR3 region is CASSSGQGREQYF. The CDR3 DNA reads as TGTGCCAGCAGCTCTGGACAGGGCCGCGAGCAGTACTTC.

The CDR3 sequence is CASSFGQGRAYNEQFF. The CDR3 coding sequence is TGTGCCAGCAGTTTCGGACAGGGAAGGGCCTACAATGAGCAGTTCTTC. The rearrangement uses TRBV27 and TRBJ2-1; 8 bases match TRBD1. V lost 3 bases, J lost 2 bases, and 6 bases stayed unmatched. Per the germline V gene, CDR1 is MNHEY and CDR2 is SMNVEV (reference sequence). This CDR3 is built from 16 residues.

The genes are TRBV5-6 and TRBJ2-1; D is perhaps TRBD2 (6 bases). V gave up 4 bases and J gave up 0 bases, with 14 bases separating them. The CDR3 sequence is 16 residues long. Germline V CDR1 and CDR2: SGHDT, YYEEEE. CDR3 residues: CASSLAGTSSYNEQFF. DNA of the CDR3: TGTGCCAGCAGCCTCGCTGGGACTTCCTCCTACAATGAGCAGTTCTTC.

The V gene is TRBV7-2, the J gene TRBJ2-7, with 11 bases lining up with TRBD2. Germline CDR1 SGHTA, CDR2 FQGNSA. With V trimmed by 3 bases and J by 7 bases, 5 bases remained unmatched. The length of the CDR3 is 14 residues. CDR3 residues: CASSLDSGRGEQYF. In DNA form, the CDR3 reads TGTGCCAGCAGCTTGGATAGCGGGAGGGGGGAGCAGTACTTC. The full variable domain, completed using reference TRBV7-2 and TRBJ2-7, is GAGVSQSPSNKVTEKGKDVELRCDPISGHTALYWYRQSLGQGLEFLIYFQGNSAPDKSGLPSDRFSAERTGGSVSTLTIQRTQQEDSAVYLCASSLDSGRGEQYFGPGTRLTVT.

This clone was counted once. V gene TRBV5-1 combines with J gene TRBJ2-1; D remains ambiguous. The CDR3 spans 13 residues. CDR1 SGHRS and CDR2 YFSETQ come from the germline V gene. The ends were cut back, 0 bases at V and 10 bases at J, with 11 bases in the middle. CDR3 in amino acids: CASSLGGATEQFF. CDR3 nucleotide sequence: TGCGCCAGCAGCTTGGGAGGCGCTACGGAGCAGTTCTTC. The full variable domain, in which reference TRBV5-1 and TRBJ2-1 provide the parts outside the CDR3, is KAGVTQTPRYLIKTRGQQVTLSCSPISGHRSVSWYQQTPGQGLQFLFEYFSETQRNKGNFPGRFSGRQFSNSRSEMNVSTLELGDSALYLCASSLGGATEQFFGPGTRLTVL.

The V and J genes are TRBV18 and TRBJ2-7, with 13 bases lining up with TRBD2. J gave up 7 bases and V 2 bases, and 5 bases lay outside the gene matches. Germline V lookup: CDR1 KGHSH, CDR2 LQKENI. This CDR3 spans 15 amino acids. DNA of the CDR3: TGTGCCAGCTCACCAGGACTAGCGGGAGATGATGAGCAGTACTTC. It specifies CASSPGLAGDDEQYF.

This clone was seen only once. The chain couples TRBV6-6 to TRBJ2-7; 8 bases are a match to TRBD1. The V gene's germline CDR1 is MNHNY and CDR2 SVGAGI (reference sequence). Trimming took 8 bases from V and 0 from J; bases not matched to a gene: 12. This CDR3 contains 16 residues. The DNA for the CDR3 is TGTGCCAGCCTCGGGCTGGGACAGGAGGACTCCTACGAGCAGTACTTC. Translation gives CASLGLGQEDSYEQYF.

V gene TRBV4-3 combines with J gene TRBJ2-3; the match to TRBD2 covers 11 bases. Germline V gives CDR1 LGHNA, CDR2 YSLEER. The CDR3 consists of 15 residues. J was trimmed by 4 bases and V by 0 bases; bases with no gene match: 0. CDR3 protein: CASSQELAGADTQYF. Written as DNA, the CDR3 is TGCGCCAGCAGCCAAGAACTAGCGGGAGCAGATACGCAGTATTTT.

This clone turned up a few times. CDR3 sequence reads: CASPPPWPGKNTEAFF. The DNA of the CDR3 is TGTGCCAGTCCCCCCCCCTGGCCAGGGAAGAACACTGAAGCTTTCTTT. This rearrangement joins TRBV19 to TRBJ1-1; possible D gene TRBD1, 5 bases. The CDR3 loop spans 16 amino acids. Germline V gene lookup returns CDR1 LNHDA and CDR2 SQIVND (reference sequence). V was pared by 8 bases and J by 1 base, with 20 bases between.

The chain combines TRBV29-1 with TRBJ1-1, with 7 positions matching TRBD1. The germline CDR1 and CDR2 sequences are SQVTM and ANQGSEA. The CDR3 contains 11 residues. Germline trimming cut 7 bases from V and 12 bases from J; bases unmatched to any gene: 11. The CDR3 protein is CSANTGAESFF. CDR3 DNA: TGCAGCGCAAATACAGGGGCCGAGTCTTTCTTT.

J is TRBJ2-4 and V is TRBV18; the match to TRBD2 covers 8 bases. V shed 3 bases, J shed 7 bases, and the junction held 5 bases outside the gene matches. The length of the CDR3 is 14 residues. CDR1 and CDR2 (germline): KGHSH, LQKENI. CDR3 residues: CASSPTGTRNIQYF. The CDR3 DNA sequence: TGTGCCAGCTCACCGACCGGGACTAGGAACATTCAGTACTTC.

This clone was counted a single time. The J gene is TRBJ1-1, the V gene TRBV30; no clear D gene. The CDR3 is made up of 12 amino acids. Germline V gene data show CDR1 as GTSNPN and CDR2 as SVGIG (reference sequence). Deletions cut 5 bases from V and 5 bases from J, with 12 bases between. CDR3 protein: CAWDRAKTEAFF. CDR3 DNA sequence: TGTGCCTGGGATCGCGCAAAGACTGAAGCTTTCTTT. Together with reference TRBV30 and TRBJ1-1, the CDR3 gives the full variable domain: SQTIHQWPATLVQPVGSPLSLECTVEGTSNPNLYWYRQAAGRGLQLLFYSVGIGQISSEVPQNLSASRPQDRQFILSSKKLLLSDSGFYLCAWDRAKTEAFFGQGTRLTVV.

This chain uses TRBV28 with TRBJ2-7; the D gene is possibly TRBD1 (6 bases). Germline assignment: CDR1 MDHEN and CDR2 SYDVKM. CDR3 size: 16 residues. V lost 2 bases and J 2 bases, leaving 16 bases between the germline ends. The CDR3 region has the DNA TGTGCCAGCAGTTTAACAGGGTTCCTCAATACCTACGAGCAGTACTTC. Protein product: CASSLTGFLNTYEQYF.

This chain joins TRBV19 and TRBJ2-5; a possible D gene is TRBD1 (5 bases). Germline assignment: CDR1 LNHDA and CDR2 SQIVND (reference sequence). This CDR3 has 14 residues. V lost 2 bases and J lost 9, with 16 bases in between. The CDR3 DNA is TGTGCCAGTAGTATAATGGTCTCTGAAGGGGCCCAGTACTTC. This codes for CASSIMVSEGAQYF. The full variable domain, its missing parts supplied by reference TRBV19 and TRBJ2-5, is DGGITQSPKYLFRKEGQNVTLSCEQNLNHDAMYWYRQDPGQGLRLIYYSQIVNDFQKGDIAEGYSVSREKKESFPLTVTSAQKNPTAFYLCASSIMVSEGAQYFGPGTRLLVL.

V and J are TRBV13 and TRBJ1-6; D unresolved. Trimming removed 3 bases from V and 6 bases from J, with 18 bases in between. The CDR3 loop spans 17 amino acids. Germline assignment: CDR1 PRHDT and CDR2 FYEKMQ (reference sequence). In nucleotides, the CDR3 is TGTGCCAGCAGCTTGAGTCTCGGAGGCGTGGGTAATTCACCCCTCCACTTT. It encodes CASSLSLGGVGNSPLHF. The full variable domain, with the rest looked up from reference TRBV13 and TRBJ1-6, is AAGVIQSPRHLIKEKRETATLKCYPIPRHDTVYWYQQGPGQDPQFLISFYEKMQSDKGSIPDRFSAQQFSDYHSELNMSSLELGDSALYFCASSLSLGGVGNSPLHFGNGTRLTVT.

The chain uses TRBV7-2 and TRBJ2-3, with TRBD2 identical over 12 bases. The length of the CDR3 is 16 residues. The V segment lost 3 bases and the J segment 4 bases; nucleotides outside the gene matches: 5. Looked up from germline, CDR1 is SGHTA and CDR2 is FQGNSA. For the CDR3, the DNA is TGTGCCAGCAGCTTCCTAGCGGGAGGGCGGGCAGATACGCAGTATTTT. Its protein is CASSFLAGGRADTQYF.

This clone has just a few counts. J is TRBJ2-1 and V is TRBV10-1; 13 positions match TRBD2. The ends lost 6 bases at V and 0 bases at J; junction bases unmatched: 17. Germline V gene lookup returns CDR1 WNHNN and CDR2 SYGVQD (reference sequence). The CDR3 has 21 residues. The DNA for the CDR3 is TGCGCCAGCAGCGCCCTCGGACTAGCGGGGGTTCCCCAGAGCTCCTACAATGAGCAGTTCTTC. Translating gives CASSALGLAGVPQSSYNEQFF.

This clone was seen once. The V call is TRBV3-1 (or the pseudogene TRBV3-2), the J call TRBJ1-4; D possibly corresponds to TRBD1 (5 bases). The CDR3 runs to 17 residues. Germline V CDR1 and CDR2: LGHDT, YNNKEL (reference sequence). Deletions cut 3 bases from V and 4 bases from J, with 18 bases between. In DNA form, the CDR3 reads TGTGCCAGCAGCCAGCGGACAAACGAGGAGCTTAATGAAAAACTGTTTTTT. Protein product: CASSQRTNEELNEKLFF.

The rearrangement joins TRBV5-1 to TRBJ2-7; 10 nucleotides align to TRBD2. Germline CDR1 reads SGHRS; CDR2 reads YFSETQ. With V trimmed by 2 bases and J by 6 bases, 8 bases remained unmatched. The CDR3 is 15 amino acids. The CDR3 nucleotides read TGCGCCAGCAGCTTTGCTCTAGCGGGAGAAAGCGAGCAGTACTTC. This gives the protein CASSFALAGESEQYF.

The chain is built from TRBV6-1 and TRBJ2-7; TRBD2 aligns across 9 bases. In germline, CDR1 is MNHNS, CDR2 SASEGT. Trimming cost V 1 base and J 6 bases; bases outside gene matches: 7. This CDR3 is 15 amino acids long. The CDR3, as DNA: TGTGCCAGCAGTGAAGAGGCGGGAGGGACGGTCGAGCAGTACTTC. Its protein product is CASSEEAGGTVEQYF.

The chain uses TRBV19 and TRBJ1-5; D gene uncertain. This CDR3 contains 17 residues. The germline gives CDR1 LNHDA, CDR2 SQIVND (reference sequence). Trimming pared 1 base from V and 0 bases from J, leaving 13 bases between. The CDR3 reads CASSIVRGSDSNQPQHF. DNA for the CDR3: TGTGCCAGTAGTATAGTTCGCGGGAGCGATAGCAATCAGCCCCAGCATTTT.